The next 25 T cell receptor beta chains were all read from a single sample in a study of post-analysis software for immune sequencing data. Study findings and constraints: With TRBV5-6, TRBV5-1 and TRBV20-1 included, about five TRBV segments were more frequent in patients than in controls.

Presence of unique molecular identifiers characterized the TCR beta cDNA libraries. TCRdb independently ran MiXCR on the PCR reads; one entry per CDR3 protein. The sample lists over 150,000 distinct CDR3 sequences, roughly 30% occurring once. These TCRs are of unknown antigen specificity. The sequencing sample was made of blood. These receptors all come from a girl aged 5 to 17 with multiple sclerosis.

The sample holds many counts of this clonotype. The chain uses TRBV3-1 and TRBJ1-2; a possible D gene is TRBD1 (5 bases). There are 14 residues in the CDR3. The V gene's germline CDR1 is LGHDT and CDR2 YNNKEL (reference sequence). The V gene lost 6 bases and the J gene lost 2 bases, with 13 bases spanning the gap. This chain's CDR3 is CASRRGTANYGYTF. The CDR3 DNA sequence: TGTGCCAGCAGAAGGGGTACAGCGAACTATGGCTACACCTTC.

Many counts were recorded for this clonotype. CDR3 residues: CASSQGQGALETQYF. DNA of the CDR3: TGCGCCAGCAGCCAAGGACAGGGGGCGTTGGAGACCCAGTACTTC. The chain is built from TRBV4-1 and TRBJ2-5; 10 nucleotides align to TRBD1. The V segment lost 1 base and the J segment 5 bases; nucleotides outside the gene matches: 4. Germline V gives CDR1 MGHRA, CDR2 YSYEKL. CDR3 length: 15 residues.

The CDR3: CASAEAAAHNSPLHF. The DNA for the CDR3 is TGTGCCTCGGCCGAGGCGGCGGCTCATAATTCACCCCTCCACTTT. The V gene is TRBV18, the J gene TRBJ1-6; no clear D gene. The germline gives CDR1 KGHSH, CDR2 LQKENI. This CDR3 has 15 amino acids. V was pared by 11 bases and J by 5 bases, with 19 bases between.

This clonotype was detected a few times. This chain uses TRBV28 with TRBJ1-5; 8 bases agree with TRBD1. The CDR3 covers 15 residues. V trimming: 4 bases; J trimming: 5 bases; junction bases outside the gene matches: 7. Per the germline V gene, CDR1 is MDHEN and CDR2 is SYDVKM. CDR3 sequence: CASSSSGTGYQPQHF. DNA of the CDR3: TGTGCCAGCAGTTCCTCCGGGACAGGTTATCAGCCCCAGCATTTT.

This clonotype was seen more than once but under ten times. CDR3 nucleotide sequence: TGCGCCAGCTCTCTGGGGCATGGGAGCACAGATACGCAGTATTTT. This gives the protein CASSLGHGSTDTQYF. The gene calls are TRBV5-1 and TRBJ2-3, with a tentative D call TRBD1 (5 bases). The V end lost 7 bases, the J end lost 0 bases, and 15 bases lay between the germline ends. This CDR3 contains 15 residues. Germline CDR1 SGHRS, CDR2 YFSETQ.

CDR3 nucleotides: TGTGCCAGCAGCCAACATGGGAGCTATGGCTACACCTTC. The encoded protein is CASSQHGSYGYTF. The rearrangement joins TRBV7-2 to TRBJ1-2; D not certain. The CDR3 has 13 residues. V lost 5 bases and J 4 bases, leaving 11 bases between the germline ends. CDR1 is SGHTA, CDR2 FQGNSA, per germline.

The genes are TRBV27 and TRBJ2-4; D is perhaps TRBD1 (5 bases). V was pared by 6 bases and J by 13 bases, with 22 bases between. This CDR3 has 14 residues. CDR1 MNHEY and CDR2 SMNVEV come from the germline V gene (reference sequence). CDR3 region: CASSPQQGSYGQYF. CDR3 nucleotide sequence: TGTGCCAGCAGCCCCCAGCAGGGCTCCTACGGGCAGTACTTC.

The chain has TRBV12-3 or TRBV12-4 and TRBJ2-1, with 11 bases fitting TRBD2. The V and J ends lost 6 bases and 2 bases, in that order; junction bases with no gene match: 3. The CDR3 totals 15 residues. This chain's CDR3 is CASSQTSGAYNEQFF. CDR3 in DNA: TGTGCCAGCAGCCAGACTAGCGGGGCCTACAATGAGCAGTTCTTC.

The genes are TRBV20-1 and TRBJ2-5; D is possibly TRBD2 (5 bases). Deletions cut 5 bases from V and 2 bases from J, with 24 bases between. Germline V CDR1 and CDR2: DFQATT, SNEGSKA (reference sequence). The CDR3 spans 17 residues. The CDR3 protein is CSAFSLGRGQLQETQYF. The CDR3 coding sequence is TGCAGTGCTTTTTCCCTGGGCCGCGGGCAGCTTCAAGAGACCCAGTACTTC.

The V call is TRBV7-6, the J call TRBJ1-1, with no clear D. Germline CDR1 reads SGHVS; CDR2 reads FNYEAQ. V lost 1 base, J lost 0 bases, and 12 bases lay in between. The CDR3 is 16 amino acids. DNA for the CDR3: TGTGCCAGCAGCTTAGTAAGTGGTCGGCTGAACACTGAAGCTTTCTTT. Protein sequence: CASSLVSGRLNTEAFF.

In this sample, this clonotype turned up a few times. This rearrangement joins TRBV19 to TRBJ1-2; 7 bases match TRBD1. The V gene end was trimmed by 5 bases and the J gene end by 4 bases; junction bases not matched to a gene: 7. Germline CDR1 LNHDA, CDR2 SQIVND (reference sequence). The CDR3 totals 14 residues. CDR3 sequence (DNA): TGTGCCAGTAGTCTCAGGGGGGCCGGCTATGGCTACACCTTC. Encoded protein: CASSLRGAGYGYTF.

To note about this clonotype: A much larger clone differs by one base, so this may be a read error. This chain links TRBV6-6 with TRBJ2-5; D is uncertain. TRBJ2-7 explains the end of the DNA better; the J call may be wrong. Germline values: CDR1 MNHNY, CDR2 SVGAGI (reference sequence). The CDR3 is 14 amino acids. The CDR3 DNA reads TGTGCCAGCAACCTGGGTGGCTCGCCCTGCGAGCAGTACTTC. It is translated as CASNLGGSPCEQYF.

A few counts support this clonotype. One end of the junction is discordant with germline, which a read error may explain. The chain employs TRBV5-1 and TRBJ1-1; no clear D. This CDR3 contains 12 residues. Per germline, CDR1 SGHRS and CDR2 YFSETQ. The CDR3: CASSFYGTEAFF. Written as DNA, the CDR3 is TGTGCCAGCAGCTTTTACGGCACTGAAGCTTTCTTT.

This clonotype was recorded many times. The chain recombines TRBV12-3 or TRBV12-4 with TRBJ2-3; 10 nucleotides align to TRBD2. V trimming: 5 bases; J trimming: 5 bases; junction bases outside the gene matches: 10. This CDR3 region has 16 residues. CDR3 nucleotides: TGTGCCAGCAGTCCTGCTAGCGGGAGTGGGGGAGATACGCAGTATTTT. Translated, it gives CASSPASGSGGDTQYF.

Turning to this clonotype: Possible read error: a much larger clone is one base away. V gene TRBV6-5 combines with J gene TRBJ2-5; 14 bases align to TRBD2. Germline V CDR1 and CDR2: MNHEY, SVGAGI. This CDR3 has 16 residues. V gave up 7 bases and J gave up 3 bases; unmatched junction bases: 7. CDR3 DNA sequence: TGTGCCAGCATAGGGACTAGCGGGAGTGTAGAAGAGACCCAGTACTTC. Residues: CASIGTSGSVEETQYF.

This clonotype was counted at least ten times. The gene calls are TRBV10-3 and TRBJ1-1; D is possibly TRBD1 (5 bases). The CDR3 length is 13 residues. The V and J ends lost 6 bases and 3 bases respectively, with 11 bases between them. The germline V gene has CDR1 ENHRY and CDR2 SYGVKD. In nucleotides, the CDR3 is TGTGCCATCAGGGGGACCGAGGACACTGAAGCTTTCTTT. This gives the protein CAIRGTEDTEAFF.

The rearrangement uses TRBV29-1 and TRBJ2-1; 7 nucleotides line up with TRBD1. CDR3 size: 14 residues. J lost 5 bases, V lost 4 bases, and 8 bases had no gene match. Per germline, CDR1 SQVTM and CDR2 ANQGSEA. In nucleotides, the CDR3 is TGCAGCGTTGTCCGGACAGGAATCAACAATGAGCAGTTCTTC. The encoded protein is CSVVRTGINNEQFF.

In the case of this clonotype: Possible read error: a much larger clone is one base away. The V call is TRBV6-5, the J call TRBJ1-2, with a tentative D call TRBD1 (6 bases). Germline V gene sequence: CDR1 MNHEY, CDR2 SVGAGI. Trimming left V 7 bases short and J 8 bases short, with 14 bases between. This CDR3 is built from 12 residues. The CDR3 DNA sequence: TGTGCCAGCAATGCAGGGGCCACAGGCTACACCTTC. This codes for CASNAGATGYTF.

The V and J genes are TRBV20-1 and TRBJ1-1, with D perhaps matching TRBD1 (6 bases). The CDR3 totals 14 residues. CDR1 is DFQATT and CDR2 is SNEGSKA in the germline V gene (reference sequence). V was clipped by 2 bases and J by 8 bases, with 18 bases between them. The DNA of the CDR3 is TGCAGTGCTAGAACAGATATGGGGGGCGAGGAAGCTTTCTTT. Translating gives CSARTDMGGEEAFF.

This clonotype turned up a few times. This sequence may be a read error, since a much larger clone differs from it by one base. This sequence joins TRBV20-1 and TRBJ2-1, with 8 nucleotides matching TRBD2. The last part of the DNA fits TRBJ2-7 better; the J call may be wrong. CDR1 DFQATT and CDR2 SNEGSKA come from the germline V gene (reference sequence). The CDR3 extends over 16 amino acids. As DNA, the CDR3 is TGCAGTGCTAGAGTTGGTAGCGGGATCTCCTACAATGAGCAGTACTTC. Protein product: CSARVGSGISYNEQYF.

CDR3 coding DNA: TGTGCCAGCAGCTCACAACCTTACTACGAGCAGTACTTC. This codes for CASSSQPYYEQYF. This chain uses TRBV7-3 with TRBJ2-7; D is unresolved. Trimming shortened V by 4 bases and J by 3 bases, and 10 bases separated the two germline ends. The germline gives CDR1 SGHTA, CDR2 FQGTGA. This CDR3 has 13 residues.

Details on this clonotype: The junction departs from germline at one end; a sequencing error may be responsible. The CDR3 DNA follows: TGTGCCAGCAGGGGGTATGACTACACCTTC. Amino acid sequence: CASRGYDYTF. The chain employs TRBV12-3 or TRBV12-4 and TRBJ1-2; unclear D gene. The CDR3 runs to 10 residues.

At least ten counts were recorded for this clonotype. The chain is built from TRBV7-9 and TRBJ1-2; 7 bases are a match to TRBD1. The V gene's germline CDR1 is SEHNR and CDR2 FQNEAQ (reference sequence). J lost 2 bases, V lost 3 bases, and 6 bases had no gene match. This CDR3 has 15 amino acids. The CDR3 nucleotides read TGTGCCAGCAGCTTCTCAACACAGGGGAACTATGGCTACACCTTC. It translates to CASSFSTQGNYGYTF.

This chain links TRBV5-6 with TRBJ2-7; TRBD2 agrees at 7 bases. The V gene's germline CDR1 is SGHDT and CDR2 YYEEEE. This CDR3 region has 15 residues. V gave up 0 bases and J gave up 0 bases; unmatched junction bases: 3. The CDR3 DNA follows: TGTGCCAGCAGCTTGGCGGGGAGGGTCTCCTACGAGCAGTACTTC. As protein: CASSLAGRVSYEQYF.

Here the CDR3 DNA reads TGTGCCAGCGGCAGTAATCAGCCCCAGCATTTT. This sequence encodes CASGSNQPQHF. The chain employs TRBV7-9 and TRBJ1-5; D unclear. Trimming removed 8 bases from V and 4 bases from J, with 6 bases in between. The CDR3 consists of 11 residues. Germline-derived CDR1 and CDR2 are SEHNR and FQNEAQ (reference sequence).